What follows is one T cell receptor beta chain and its context. Its antigen is still unknown. The protocol was immunoSEQ multiplex PCR, while the TCRdb copy is restricted to in-frame clones and leaves out a portion. Of fewer than 90,000 clones listed, almost 97% are singletons. This record belongs to a study of cytomegalovirus exposure and HLA in healthy donors. Study-wide results and limits: While the bulk of TCR sequences proved rare, some public TCRs turned up in many donors. TCR beta chains numbering 164 were designated cytomegalovirus-associated.

The germline V gene encodes CDR1 MGHDK and CDR2 SYGVNS. The ends lost 3 bases at V and 5 bases at J; junction bases unmatched: 8. The CDR3 sequence is 16 residues long. The chain combines TRBV25-1 with TRBJ2-2; 8 bases agree with TRBD1. This TCR was recovered from a man between 18 and 29 years old in good health and CMV-seropositive. The sample taken for sequencing was PBMCs. The CDR3 sequence is CASSELAGGLTGELFF. DNA for the CDR3: TGTGCCAGCAGTGAGTTGGCAGGGGGCCTGACCGGGGAGCTGTTTTTT.